This entry features one T cell receptor (beta chain) sequence. This clonotype was observed a few times. Its antigen is still unknown. Base qualities are not at hand, and no much larger clone is one base apart. The library relied on 5' RACE. For sequencing, an Illumina HiSeq 2500 was employed. The second PCR ran for about 7 to 11 cycles and used a J-beta primer mix along with a sample-barcoded 5' primer. A unique molecular identifier was introduced onto each TCR beta cDNA molecule by a template-switch 5' adaptor carrying 12 random nucleotides. Each sample yielded at least 3 million CDR3-containing paired-end reads. The Mint cDNA synthesis kit, primed by a TRBC-specific oligonucleotide, was used to synthesize first-strand cDNA from all RNA. After uracil-DNA glycosylase treatment, a first 18-cycle PCR used universal primers M1SS and BC2_uni_R on all cDNA. Turning to the authors' computational methods: For normalization, 1 million high-quality reads were randomly selected from each sample, with every read carrying a distinct molecular identifier. Instead of being binned into consensus sequences, reads that shared molecular identifiers were thrown out. CDR3 identification, clonotype clustering and error correction used MiTCR with a Q25 quality threshold and the strictest error-elimination algorithm. A nonparametric unseen species model with Euler transformation was used to estimate a lower bound on total TCR beta diversity. In TCRdb, the public reads were trimmed at Q25 with fastp and aligned with MiXCR, with productive beta chains retained. Every distinct CDR3 protein forms one entry, paired with its most common genes and DNA. In this record, the V and J calls reflect TCRdb's handling and not the investigators' own analysis. The sample table lists roughly 1.6 million distinct CDR3 sequences, roughly 32% of them with a count of one. The ten most abundant clones make up 11% of the sample.

Systemically healthy Caucasian individuals from Russia, over 30 in total and aged roughly 6 to 100 years, were included as donors. Each donor gave approximately 9.3 milliliters of peripheral blood, collected into EDTA-treated Vacutainer tubes. Ficoll-Paque density-gradient centrifugation was used to isolate PBMCs, with at least 6.5 million per sample. Trizol reagent was used to extract total RNA from PBMCs, with at least 5.5 micrograms per sample. For every donor, flow cytometry on a PBMC aliquot measured the percentage of naive CD45RAhigh/CD27high T cells. These data are taken from a study of blood T cells in healthy people across ages (dated by TCRdb to the mid-2010s). Study-wide context: In model experiments, roughly one uniquely barcoded TCR beta cDNA molecule per two T cells was captured by template switching. The study measured age-related changes in TCR beta repertoire diversity using deep sequencing normalized with unique cDNA molecular identifiers. The donors were split into four age groups: young (average approximately 16 years), middle-aged (roughly 40), aged (roughly 65) and long-lived (over 75). To avoid experimental bias, donors of different ages were spread randomly across the sequencing lanes. Using the same blood draw, the study looked at two additional independent replicas of 1 million unique cDNA reads for two donors, one aged 18 to 30 and the other aged 80 or older.

General study outcomes and caveats: Observed TCR beta diversity correlated strongly with the percentage of naive T cells measured by flow cytometry. Because the CMV infection status of the donors was unknown, age-related changes in expanded clonotypes may potentially have been confounded. Estimates of total diversity based on one million sequenced T cells were regarded as lower bounds and as underestimates. Compared with the aged group, more naive CD4+ T cells, fewer expanded clones and increased TCR diversity were shown by the long-lived group, suggesting age selection. Bulk unsorted PBMC profiling prevented conclusive comparison of naive and antigen-experienced compartments. Observed TCR beta diversity per million T cells fell roughly linearly with age, and a significant reduction was already apparent by age about 43.

Per the germline V gene (reference sequence), GTSNPN is the CDR1 and SVGIG is the CDR2. V lost 4 bases and J lost 3 bases; the stretch between them is 10 bases long. From the cysteine up to the phenylalanine, the CDR3 has a length of 12 residues. The DNA shown is the 36-base CDR3, in frame from base 1. This clonotype was obtained from a woman under 40 in good health. What was sequenced was blood. The chain employs TRBV30 and TRBJ2-7, with a tentative D call of TRBD1 or TRBD2, each matching 5 bases. The DNA is as follows: TGTGCCTGGAATGAGGGGAGCTACGAGCAGTACTTC. The resulting protein is CAWNEGSYEQYF.